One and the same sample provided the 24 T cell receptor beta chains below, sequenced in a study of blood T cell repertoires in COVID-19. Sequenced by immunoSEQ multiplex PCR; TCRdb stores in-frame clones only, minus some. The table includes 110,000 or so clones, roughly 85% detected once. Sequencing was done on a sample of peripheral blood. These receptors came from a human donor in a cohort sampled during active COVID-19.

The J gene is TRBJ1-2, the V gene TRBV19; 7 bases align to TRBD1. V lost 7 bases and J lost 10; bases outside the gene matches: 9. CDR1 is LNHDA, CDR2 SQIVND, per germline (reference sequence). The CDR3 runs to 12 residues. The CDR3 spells CASNNPDRPYTF. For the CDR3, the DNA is TGTGCCAGTAACAACCCGGACAGGCCCTACACCTTC.

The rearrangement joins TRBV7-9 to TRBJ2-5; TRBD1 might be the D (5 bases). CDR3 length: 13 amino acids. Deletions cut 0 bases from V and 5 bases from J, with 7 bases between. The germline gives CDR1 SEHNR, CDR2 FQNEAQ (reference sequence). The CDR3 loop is CASSLADTETQYF. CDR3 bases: TGTGCCAGCAGCTTAGCGGACACCGAGACCCAGTACTTC.

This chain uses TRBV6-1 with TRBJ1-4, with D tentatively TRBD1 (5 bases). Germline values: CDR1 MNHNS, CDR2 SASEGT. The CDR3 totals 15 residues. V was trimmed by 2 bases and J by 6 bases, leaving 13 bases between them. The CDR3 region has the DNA TGTGCCAGCAGTGAACAGGGCAGGAGTCATGAAAAACTGTTTTTT. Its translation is CASSEQGRSHEKLFF.

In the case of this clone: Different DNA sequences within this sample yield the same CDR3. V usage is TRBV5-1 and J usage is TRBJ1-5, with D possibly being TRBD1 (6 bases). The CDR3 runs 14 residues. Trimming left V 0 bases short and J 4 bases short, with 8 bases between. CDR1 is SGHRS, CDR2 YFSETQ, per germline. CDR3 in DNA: TGCGCCAGCAGCTTGGAGGGGGGGAATCAGCCCCAGCATTTT. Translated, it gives CASSLEGGNQPQHF.

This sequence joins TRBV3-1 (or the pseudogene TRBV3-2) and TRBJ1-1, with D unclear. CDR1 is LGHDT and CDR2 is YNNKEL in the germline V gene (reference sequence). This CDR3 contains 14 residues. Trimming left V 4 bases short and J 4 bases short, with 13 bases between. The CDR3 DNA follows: TGTGCCAGCAGCCGGCGGGATAGAGGCACTGAAGCTTTCTTT. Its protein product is CASSRRDRGTEAFF.

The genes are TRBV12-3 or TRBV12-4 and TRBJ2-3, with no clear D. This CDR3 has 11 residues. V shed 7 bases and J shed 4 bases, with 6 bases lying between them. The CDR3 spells CASTRADTQYF. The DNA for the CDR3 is TGTGCCAGCACCCGGGCAGATACGCAGTATTTT.

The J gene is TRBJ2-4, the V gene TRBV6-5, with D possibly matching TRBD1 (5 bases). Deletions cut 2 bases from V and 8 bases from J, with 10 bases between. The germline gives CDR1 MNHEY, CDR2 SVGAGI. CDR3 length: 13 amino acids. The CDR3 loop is CASSYGASDIQYF. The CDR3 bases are TGTGCCAGCAGTTACGGGGCGTCGGACATTCAGTACTTC.

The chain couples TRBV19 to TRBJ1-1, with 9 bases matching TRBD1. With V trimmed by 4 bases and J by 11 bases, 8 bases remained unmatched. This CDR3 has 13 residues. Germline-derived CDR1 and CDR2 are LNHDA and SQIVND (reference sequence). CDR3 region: CASSRQGVGRAFF. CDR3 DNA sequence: TGTGCCAGTAGTAGACAGGGGGTCGGTAGGGCTTTCTTT.

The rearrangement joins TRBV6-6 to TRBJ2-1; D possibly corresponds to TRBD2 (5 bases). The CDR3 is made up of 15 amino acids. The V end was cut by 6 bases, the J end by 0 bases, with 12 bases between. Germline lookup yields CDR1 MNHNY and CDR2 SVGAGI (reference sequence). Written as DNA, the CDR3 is TGTGCCAGCAGGGATAGCGATAGCTCCTACAATGAGCAGTTCTTC. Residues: CASRDSDSSYNEQFF.

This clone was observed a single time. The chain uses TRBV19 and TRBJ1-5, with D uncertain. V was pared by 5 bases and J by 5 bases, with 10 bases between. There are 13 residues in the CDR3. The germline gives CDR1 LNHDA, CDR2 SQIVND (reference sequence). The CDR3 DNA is TGTGCCAGTAGTCAAGGAGGACATCAGCCCCAGCATTTT. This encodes CASSQGGHQPQHF.

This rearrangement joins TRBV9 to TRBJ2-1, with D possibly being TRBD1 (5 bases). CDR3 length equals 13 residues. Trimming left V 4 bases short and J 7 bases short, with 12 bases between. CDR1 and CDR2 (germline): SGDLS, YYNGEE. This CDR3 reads CASSSTTANEQFF. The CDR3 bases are TGTGCCAGCAGCTCGACGACAGCGAATGAGCAGTTCTTC.

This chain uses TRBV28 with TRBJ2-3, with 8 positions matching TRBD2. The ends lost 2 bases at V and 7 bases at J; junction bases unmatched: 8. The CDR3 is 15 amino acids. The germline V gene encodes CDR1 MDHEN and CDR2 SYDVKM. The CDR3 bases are TGTGCCAGCAGTTTAACGGGGGGGCTCGGAAATACGCAGTATTTT. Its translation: CASSLTGGLGNTQYF. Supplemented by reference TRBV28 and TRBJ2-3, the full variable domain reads DVKVTQSSRYLVKRTGEKVFLECVQDMDHENMFWYRQDPGLGLRLIYFSYDVKMKEKGDIPEGYSVSREKKERFSLILESASTNQTSMYLCASSLTGGLGNTQYFGPGTRLTVL.

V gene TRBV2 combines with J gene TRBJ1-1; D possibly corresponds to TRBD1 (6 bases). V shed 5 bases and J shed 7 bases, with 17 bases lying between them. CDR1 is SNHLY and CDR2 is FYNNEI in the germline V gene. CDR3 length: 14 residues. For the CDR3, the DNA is TGTGCCAGCAGTTTGGGACAAGATAGTATTGAAGCTTTCTTT. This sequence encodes CASSLGQDSIEAFF.

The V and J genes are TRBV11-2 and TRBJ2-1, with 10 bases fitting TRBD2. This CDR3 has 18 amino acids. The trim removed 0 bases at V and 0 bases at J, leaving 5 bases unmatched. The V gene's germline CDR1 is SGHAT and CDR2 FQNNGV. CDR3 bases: TGTGCCAGCAGCTTAGAACTAGCGGGGCCACGCTCCTACAATGAGCAGTTCTTC. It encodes CASSLELAGPRSYNEQFF.

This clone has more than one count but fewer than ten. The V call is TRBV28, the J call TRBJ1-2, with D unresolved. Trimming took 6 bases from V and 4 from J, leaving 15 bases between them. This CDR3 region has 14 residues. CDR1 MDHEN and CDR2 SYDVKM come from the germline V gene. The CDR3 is CASSPSEVRYGYTF. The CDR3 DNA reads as TGTGCCAGCAGCCCCAGCGAGGTACGCTATGGCTACACCTTC.

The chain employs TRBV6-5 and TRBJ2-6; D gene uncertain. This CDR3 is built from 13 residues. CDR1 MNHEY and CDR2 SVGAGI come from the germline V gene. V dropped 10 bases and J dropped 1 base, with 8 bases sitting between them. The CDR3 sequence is CAIMRSGANVLTF. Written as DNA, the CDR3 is TGTGCCATCATGAGATCTGGGGCCAACGTCCTGACTTTC.

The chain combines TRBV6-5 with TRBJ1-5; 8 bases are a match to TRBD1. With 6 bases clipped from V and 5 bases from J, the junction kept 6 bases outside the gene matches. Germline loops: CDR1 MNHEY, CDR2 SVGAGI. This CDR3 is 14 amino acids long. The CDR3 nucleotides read TGTGCCAGCAGCAAGAACAGGGGGGATCAGCCCCAGCATTTT. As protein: CASSKNRGDQPQHF.

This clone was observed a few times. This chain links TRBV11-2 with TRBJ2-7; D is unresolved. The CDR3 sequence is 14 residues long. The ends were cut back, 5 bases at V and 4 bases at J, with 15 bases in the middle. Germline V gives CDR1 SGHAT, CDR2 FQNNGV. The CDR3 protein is CASSQTGYGYEQYF. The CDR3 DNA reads TGTGCCAGCAGCCAGACGGGTTACGGGTACGAGCAGTACTTC.

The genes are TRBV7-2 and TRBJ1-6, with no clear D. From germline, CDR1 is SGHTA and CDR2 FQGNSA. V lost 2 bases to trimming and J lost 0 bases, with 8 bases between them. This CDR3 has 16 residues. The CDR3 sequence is CASSLIGSSYNSPLHF. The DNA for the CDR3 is TGTGCCAGCAGCTTAATCGGGAGCTCCTATAATTCACCCCTCCACTTT. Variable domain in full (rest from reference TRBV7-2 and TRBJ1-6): GAGVSQSPSNKVTEKGKDVELRCDPISGHTALYWYRQSLGQGLEFLIYFQGNSAPDKSGLPSDRFSAERTGGSVSTLTIQRTQQEDSAVYLCASSLIGSSYNSPLHFGNGTRLTVT.

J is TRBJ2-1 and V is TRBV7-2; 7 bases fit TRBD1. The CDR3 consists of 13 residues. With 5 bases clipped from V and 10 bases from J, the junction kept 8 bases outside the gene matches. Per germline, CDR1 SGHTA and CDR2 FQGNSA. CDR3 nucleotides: TGTGCCAGCAGCCGCAACAGGGGCGGAGAGCAGTTCTTC. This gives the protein CASSRNRGGEQFF.

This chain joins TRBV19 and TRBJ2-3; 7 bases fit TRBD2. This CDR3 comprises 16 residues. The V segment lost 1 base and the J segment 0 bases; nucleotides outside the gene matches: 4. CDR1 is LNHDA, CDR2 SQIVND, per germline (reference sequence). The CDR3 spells CASSIVGSGSTDTQYF. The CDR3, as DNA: TGTGCCAGTAGTATAGTGGGTAGCGGGAGCACAGATACGCAGTATTTT.

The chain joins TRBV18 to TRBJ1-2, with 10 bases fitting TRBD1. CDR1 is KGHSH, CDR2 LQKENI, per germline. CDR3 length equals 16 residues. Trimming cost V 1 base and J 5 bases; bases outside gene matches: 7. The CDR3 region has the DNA TGTGCCAGCTCACCACGAGGACAGGGGGTCGGGTATGGCTACACCTTC. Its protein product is CASSPRGQGVGYGYTF.

CDR3 in DNA: TGTGCCAGCAGCGTCCGCGGGGCTAGGAACACTGAAGCTTTCTTT. Translated: CASSVRGARNTEAFF. The chain links TRBV7-2 to TRBJ1-1, with D tentatively TRBD1 (5 bases). This CDR3 has 15 residues. Germline CDR1 is SGHTA and CDR2 is FQGNSA. V lost 5 bases and J 1 base, leaving 14 bases between the germline ends. The full variable domain, its missing parts supplied by reference TRBV7-2 and TRBJ1-1, is GAGVSQSPSNKVTEKGKDVELRCDPISGHTALYWYRQSLGQGLEFLIYFQGNSAPDKSGLPSDRFSAERTGGSVSTLTIQRTQQEDSAVYLCASSVRGARNTEAFFGQGTRLTVV.

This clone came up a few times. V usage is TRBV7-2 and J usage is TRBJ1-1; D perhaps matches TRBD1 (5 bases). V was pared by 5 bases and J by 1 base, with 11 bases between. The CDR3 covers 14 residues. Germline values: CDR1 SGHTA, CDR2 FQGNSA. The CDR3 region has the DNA TGTGCCAGCAGCCGGGGGAACAGGAACACTGAAGCTTTCTTT. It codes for CASSRGNRNTEAFF.